This passage covers 9 T cell receptor beta chains from one sample sequenced in a study of blood T cell repertoires in COVID-19. Here immunoSEQ multiplex PCR was the method, and the copy in TCRdb shows in-frame clones only, minus some. Altogether almost 350,000 clones are present, roughly nine tenths being singletons, with the ten largest covering 3% to 4.5%. Sequencing was performed on peripheral blood. The source of these receptors is a woman aged 60-75 years with COVID-19, enrolled during active disease.

This rearrangement joins TRBV19 to TRBJ2-3, with 10 bases that match TRBD2. The CDR3 is made up of 14 amino acids. V lost 2 bases and J lost 6; bases outside the gene matches: 2. Germline V lookup: CDR1 LNHDA, CDR2 SQIVND (reference sequence). CDR3 amino acids: CASSIQLAGDTQYF. CDR3 sequence (DNA): TGTGCCAGTAGTATACAACTAGCGGGGGATACGCAGTATTTT.

The CDR3 DNA follows: TGTGCCAGCTCACAGGACAGGGGCAACGAGCAGTACTTC. This translates into CASSQDRGNEQYF. This chain joins TRBV18 and TRBJ2-7; TRBD1 aligns across 9 bases. The length of the CDR3 is 13 residues. Unmatched junction bases numbered 3, after V lost 4 bases and J lost 5 bases. The germline V gene has CDR1 KGHSH and CDR2 LQKENI.

This chain links TRBV18 with TRBJ1-5, with TRBD1 matching 7 bases. Trimming at V came to 6 bases and at J to 1 base, leaving 3 bases not matched to a gene. The CDR3 sequence is 14 residues long. CDR1 is KGHSH and CDR2 is LQKENI in the germline V gene. CDR3 amino acids: CASSRDRSNQPQHF. CDR3 DNA sequence: TGTGCCAGCTCCCGGGACAGAAGCAATCAGCCCCAGCATTTT.

The chain has TRBV13 and TRBJ2-4; the match to TRBD1 covers 7 bases. The ends lost 4 bases at V and 3 bases at J; junction bases unmatched: 9. The germline V gene encodes CDR1 PRHDT and CDR2 FYEKMQ (reference sequence). The CDR3 is 16 amino acids. The CDR3 nucleotides read TGTGCCAGCAGCTCCGACAGGGTGTTGGACAAAAACATTCAGTACTTC. This gives the protein CASSSDRVLDKNIQYF.

The chain employs TRBV19 and TRBJ1-2; 7 bases match TRBD1. The CDR3 has 14 residues. Germline V gene data show CDR1 as LNHDA and CDR2 as SQIVND (reference sequence). The V segment lost 5 bases and the J segment 13 bases; nucleotides outside the gene matches: 16. The CDR3 region has the DNA TGTGCCAGTAGTCCTTTTACAGGGGCCGGGGGTCGCACCTTC. Protein sequence: CASSPFTGAGGRTF.

The chain joins TRBV11-2 to TRBJ2-3; possible D gene TRBD2, 5 bases. CDR3 length equals 15 residues. Germline V gene sequence: CDR1 SGHAT, CDR2 FQNNGV. V lost 2 bases and J 3 bases, leaving 12 bases between the germline ends. In DNA form, the CDR3 reads TGTGCCAGCAGCTTACTGTCCGGGAAGACAGATACGCAGTATTTT. It translates to CASSLLSGKTDTQYF.

This rearrangement joins TRBV12-3 or TRBV12-4 to TRBJ1-1; 8 positions agree with TRBD1. This CDR3 comprises 13 residues. V shed 5 bases, J shed 8 bases, and the junction held 7 bases outside the gene matches. CDR3 loop: CASSTLWTGEAFF. The CDR3 coding sequence is TGTGCCAGCAGTACCCTCTGGACAGGGGAAGCTTTCTTT.

This chain links TRBV19 with TRBJ1-4, with 10 bases identical to TRBD1. Germline loops: CDR1 LNHDA, CDR2 SQIVND (reference sequence). This CDR3 is built from 15 residues. The V gene end was trimmed by 5 bases and the J gene end by 8 bases; junction bases not matched to a gene: 8. The CDR3 DNA follows: TGTGCCAGTAGTCACGTGGGGACAGGGGAAGAAAAACTGTTTTTT. Translating it yields CASSHVGTGEEKLFF.

The chain is built from TRBV30 and TRBJ1-1; possible D gene TRBD1, 6 bases. Germline-derived CDR1 and CDR2 are GTSNPN and SVGIG (reference sequence). The V gene lost 2 bases and the J gene lost 0 bases, with 16 bases spanning the gap. The CDR3 has 16 residues. This CDR3 reads CAWSRGKSGMNTEAFF. CDR3 in DNA: TGTGCCTGGAGTAGGGGGAAGTCAGGGATGAACACTGAAGCTTTCTTT.